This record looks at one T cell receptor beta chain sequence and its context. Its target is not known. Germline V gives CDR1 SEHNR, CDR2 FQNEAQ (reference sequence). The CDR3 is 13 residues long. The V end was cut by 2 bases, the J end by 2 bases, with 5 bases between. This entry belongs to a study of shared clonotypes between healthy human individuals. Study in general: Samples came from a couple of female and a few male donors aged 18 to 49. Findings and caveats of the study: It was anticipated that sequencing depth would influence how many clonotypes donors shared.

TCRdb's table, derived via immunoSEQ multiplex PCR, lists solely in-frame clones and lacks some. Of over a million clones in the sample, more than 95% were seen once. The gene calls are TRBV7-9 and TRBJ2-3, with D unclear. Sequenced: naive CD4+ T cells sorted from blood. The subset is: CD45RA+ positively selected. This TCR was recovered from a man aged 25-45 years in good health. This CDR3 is CASSLPLTDTQYF. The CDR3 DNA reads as TGTGCCAGCAGCTTACCTCTCACAGATACGCAGTATTTT.